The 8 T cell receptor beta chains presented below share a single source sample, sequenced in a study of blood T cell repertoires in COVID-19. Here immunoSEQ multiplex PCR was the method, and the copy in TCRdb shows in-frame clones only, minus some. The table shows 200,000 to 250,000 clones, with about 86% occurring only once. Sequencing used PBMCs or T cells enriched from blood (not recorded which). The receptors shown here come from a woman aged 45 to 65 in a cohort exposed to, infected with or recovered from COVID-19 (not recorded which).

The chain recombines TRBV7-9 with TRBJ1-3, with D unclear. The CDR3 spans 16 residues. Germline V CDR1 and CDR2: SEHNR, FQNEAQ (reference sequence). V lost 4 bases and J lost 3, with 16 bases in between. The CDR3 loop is CASSYFKDTGGNTIYF. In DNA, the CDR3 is TGTGCCAGCAGCTACTTTAAAGACACCGGTGGAAACACCATATATTTT.

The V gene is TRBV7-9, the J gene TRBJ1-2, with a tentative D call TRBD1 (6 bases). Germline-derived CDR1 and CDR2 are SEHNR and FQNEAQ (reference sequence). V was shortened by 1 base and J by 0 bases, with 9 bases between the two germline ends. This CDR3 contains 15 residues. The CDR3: CASSLGTASNYGYTF. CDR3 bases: TGTGCCAGCAGCTTAGGGACAGCCTCTAACTATGGCTACACCTTC.

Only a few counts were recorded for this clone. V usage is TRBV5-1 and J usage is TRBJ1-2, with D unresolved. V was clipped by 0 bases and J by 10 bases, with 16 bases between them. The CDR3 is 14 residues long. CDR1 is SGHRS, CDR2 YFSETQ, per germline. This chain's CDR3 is CASSLGQPMVVYTF. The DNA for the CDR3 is TGCGCCAGCAGCTTGGGGCAACCGATGGTCGTCTACACCTTC.

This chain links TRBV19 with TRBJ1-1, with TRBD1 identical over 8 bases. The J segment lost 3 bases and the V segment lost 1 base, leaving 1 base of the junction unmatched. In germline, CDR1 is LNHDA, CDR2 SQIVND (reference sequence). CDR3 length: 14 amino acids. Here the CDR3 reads CASSIGRGHTEAFF. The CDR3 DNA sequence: TGTGCCAGTAGTATAGGCAGGGGGCACACTGAAGCTTTCTTT. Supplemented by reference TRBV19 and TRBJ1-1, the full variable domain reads DGGITQSPKYLFRKEGQNVTLSCEQNLNHDAMYWYRQDPGQGLRLIYYSQIVNDFQKGDIAEGYSVSREKKESFPLTVTSAQKNPTAFYLCASSIGRGHTEAFFGQGTRLTVV.

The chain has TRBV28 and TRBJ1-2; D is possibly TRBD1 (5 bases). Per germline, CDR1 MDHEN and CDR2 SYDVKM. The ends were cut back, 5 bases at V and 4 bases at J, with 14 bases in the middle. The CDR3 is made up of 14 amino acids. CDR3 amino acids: CASSPPTGLYGYTF. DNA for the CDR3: TGTGCCAGCAGTCCACCAACAGGCCTCTATGGCTACACCTTC.

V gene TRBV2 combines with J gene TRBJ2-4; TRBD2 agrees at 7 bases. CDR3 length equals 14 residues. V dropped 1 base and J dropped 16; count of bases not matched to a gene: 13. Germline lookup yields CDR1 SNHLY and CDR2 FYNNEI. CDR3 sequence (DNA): TGTGCCAGCAGTGAAGGAGCCAGCGGGGCAGCCGACTACTTC. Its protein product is CASSEGASGAADYF.

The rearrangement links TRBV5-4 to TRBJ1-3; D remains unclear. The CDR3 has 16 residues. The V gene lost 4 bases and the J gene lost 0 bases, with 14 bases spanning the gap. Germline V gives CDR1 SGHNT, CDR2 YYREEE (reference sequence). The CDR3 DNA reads TGTGCCAGCAGCGCGATGGCGGGGAGCTCTGGAAACACCATATATTTT. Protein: CASSAMAGSSGNTIYF.

In nucleotides, the CDR3 is TGTGCCAGCAGCCAAGATATCCTCAGGGGGAACACTGAAGCTTTCTTT. This gives the protein CASSQDILRGNTEAFF. J is TRBJ1-1 and V is TRBV4-2; D is possibly TRBD1 (6 bases). Trimming stripped 0 bases from V and 1 base from J, with 12 bases between. This CDR3 region has 16 residues. Germline CDR1 LGHNA, CDR2 YNFKEQ.